A selection of T cell receptor beta chains follows, all from one sample in a study of response to subunit inactivated influenza vaccine. MiXCR, run by TCRdb on the RT-PCR reads, gives a single entry per CDR3 protein. The sample contains about 540,000 distinct CDR3 sequences, approximately 22% of which appear only once. The sample also formed part of further work on T cells expressing NK-cell markers.

The sequences come from CD4+ T cells sorted from PBMCs, collected approximately 13 days after vaccination. The receptors stem from a man aged 45-65 years who received an inactivated influenza vaccine. CDR3s leave out the opening cysteine and the closing phenylalanine or tryptophan.

v_call	j_call	cdr3_length	cdr3_aa
TRBV29-1	TRBJ1-2	12	SVDVRDSNYGYT
TRBV29-1	TRBJ2-1	10	SVTGDYNEQF
TRBV7-9	TRBJ2-5	13	ASSFTGTGFQTQY
TRBV18	TRBJ2-7	12	ASSQGTELRAQY
TRBV2	TRBJ1-1	13	ASSEYGLSNTEAF
TRBV7-2	TRBJ2-7	13	ASSVTREKSYEQY
TRBV5-1	TRBJ2-7	13	ASSLEAGGRYEQY
TRBV15	TRBJ2-5	12	ATSSGGNGETQY
TRBV29-1	TRBJ2-1	10	SGGHSYNEQF
TRBV6-2/TRBV6-3	TRBJ2-5	15	ASSYGRASGTKETQY
TRBV30	TRBJ2-4	9	AWSTGDIQY
TRBV12-3/TRBV12-4	TRBJ2-7	12	ASTRGGWGWEQY
TRBV5-1	TRBJ2-3	13	ASSPGGTLADTQY
TRBV28	TRBJ2-7	10	ASSHTSSEQY
TRBV6-5	TRBJ1-4	12	ASSLTGDNEKLF
TRBV6-1	TRBJ2-7	12	ASRRTSSTYEQY
TRBV24-1	TRBJ2-2	13	ATSPLGERAGELF
TRBV5-1	TRBJ1-2	11	ASSEPGTYGYT
TRBV29-1	TRBJ2-3	13	SVVPREEGTDTQY
TRBV11-1	TRBJ2-3	12	ASRLYGSPDTQY
TRBV6-2/TRBV6-3	TRBJ1-1	12	ASSDRGPGTEAF
TRBV7-2	TRBJ2-7	11	ASTRTGIYEQY
TRBV19	TRBJ1-6	13	ASTPGQGLGSPLH
TRBV7-2	TRBJ2-1	14	ASSTKVRVSYNEQF
TRBV20-1	TRBJ2-1	9	SAPRANEQF
TRBV20-1	TRBJ2-1	12	SAPHDESYNEQF
TRBV20-1	TRBJ2-1	15	SARARGWSGSYNEQF
TRBV4-2	TRBJ1-2	15	ASSQEPSGGAYYGYT
TRBV20-1	TRBJ2-5	14	SARDPGGRVRETQY
TRBV12-3/TRBV12-4	TRBJ2-2	12	ASKRASFGGELF
TRBV24-1	TRBJ1-5	10	ATSGGDQPQH
TRBV9	TRBJ2-5	15	ASSDGYRGGLKETQY
TRBV2	TRBJ2-7	13	ASRMGLAGVDEQY
TRBV4-1	TRBJ2-7	20	ASSQRPPFDGLAGGREYEQY
TRBV4-2	TRBJ1-5	15	ASSSPPGTGGNQPQH